This T cell receptor (beta chain) originates from a study of Ad26.COV2.S vaccination and SARS-CoV-2 variants. Across the study: The donor was enrolled in the Ad26.COV2.S arm of the COV1001 trial. Findings and limits, study-wide: Placebo recipients trailed vaccine recipients in spike-specific TCR breadth. Vaccine recipients and placebo recipients showed similar non-spike TCR breadth. Marked by substantial breadth, spike-specific CD8+ and CD4+ T cell responses were reportedly seen after vaccination.

TCRdb keeps only in-frame clones here, not all; method: immunoSEQ multiplex PCR. The repertoire holds about 350,000 clones, with approximately 90% as singletons. The germline V and J ends were trimmed by 5 bases and 0 bases, with 5 bases remaining between them. The CDR3 loop spans 13 amino acids. The germline V gene encodes CDR1 LNHDA and CDR2 SQIVND (reference sequence). About this clone itself: The antigen remains unidentified.

Treatment reported: 19 received Ad26.COV2.S at low or high dose, single or two shots; about 5 received placebo; per-sample allocation not given. Samples analyzed were those drawn on day 63 after the first vaccine or placebo injection. The V and J genes are TRBV19 and TRBJ1-3; D is unresolved. The sample was peripheral blood, taken in a trial of Ad26.COV2.S vaccine versus placebo. The receptor comes from a person aged 18-60 years who received the Ad26.COV2.S COVID-19 vaccine or a placebo. The CDR3 loop reads CASSPISGNTIYF. In DNA, the CDR3 is TGTGCCAGTAGTCCCATCTCTGGAAACACCATATATTTT.